This TCR beta chain was identified during a study of T cell responses to AZD1222 COVID-19 vaccine. The germline CDR1 and CDR2 sequences are SGHRS and YFSETQ. Trimming left V 1 base short and J 5 bases short, with 31 bases between. This CDR3 region has 20 residues. Sequenced by immunoSEQ multiplex PCR; TCRdb stores in-frame clones only, minus some. The data hold about 150,000 clones, with about 92% observed a single time. The sequence came from an adult who received the AZD1222 COVID-19 vaccine. This rearrangement joins TRBV5-1 to TRBJ2-7; no firm D call. Specimen: peripheral blood, collected 28 days after the second AZD1222 dose. The chain's CDR3 is CASSLYPPQDNVGLVNEQYF. The CDR3 bases are TGCGCCAGCAGCTTGTATCCCCCCCAAGATAACGTAGGGCTCGTCAACGAGCAGTACTTC.